This T cell receptor beta chain was sequenced during a study of spatial heterogeneity in lung cancer. Overall study: More beta-chain than alpha-chain sequences were consistently detected.

This CDR3 is 20 amino acids long. The time point denotes: sample taken at primary tumor resection. Patients with untreated early-stage non-small cell lung cancer, numbering 72, were the donors. The authors sequenced whole RNA from tumor, nontumor lung or frozen PBMC without sorting. A unique molecular identifier was carried by every single TCR cDNA molecule. TCRdb analysed the 5' RACE reads with MiXCR anew, one entry per CDR3 protein. The sample has roughly 150 distinct CDR3 sequences; around 19% are singletons. The V call is TRBV21-1, the J call TRBJ2-5; TRBD1 is the table's D call and was not checked against the DNA. TRBV21-1 is deemed a pseudogene. This clonotype was sampled from a female donor with early-stage non-small cell lung cancer. Sample: normal lung tissue next to the tumor, taken at surgery. The CDR3 DNA is TGTGCCAGCAGCAAAGCCCCCCGGCAGGGGGCGAAACCTACTGGAGAGACCCAGTACTTC. Its translation is CASSKAPRQGAKPTGETQYF.